This entry features one T cell receptor beta chain sequence. The sample has other DNA sequences that encode this CDR3 too. This sample was taken from a study of blood T cell repertoires in COVID-19. V shed 5 bases and J 2 bases; nucleotides not matched to a gene: 5. Germline CDR1 SGHTA, CDR2 FQGNSA. CDR3 length equals 14 residues. Per the original methods: How many nucleated cells were present was estimated from reference gene primer amplification. Some clones are missing from TCRdb's copy, which holds only in-frame ones; the method was immunoSEQ multiplex PCR. For V, J and clone size, that table is used; D and trimming come from the DNA. This sample carries about 310,000 clones, around nine tenths of them seen once, and the ten largest clones take roughly 8.9%. Recovery among Cohort 3 donors was established by two negative PCRs, clearance, or symptom resolution.

Sequencing was done on a sample of PBMCs or T cells enriched from blood (not recorded which). This chain joins TRBV7-2 and TRBJ2-7, with TRBD1 identical over 8 bases. This sequence originates from a woman between 40 and 50 years old who had recovered from COVID-19. Here the CDR3 reads CASSGGTGPYEQYF. DNA for the CDR3: TGTGCCAGCAGCGGCGGGACAGGCCCCTACGAGCAGTACTTC. The variable domain in full, with the rest retrieved from reference TRBV7-2 and TRBJ2-7, is GAGVSQSPSNKVTEKGKDVELRCDPISGHTALYWYRQSLGQGLEFLIYFQGNSAPDKSGLPSDRFSAERTGGSVSTLTIQRTQQEDSAVYLCASSGGTGPYEQYFGPGTRLTVT.